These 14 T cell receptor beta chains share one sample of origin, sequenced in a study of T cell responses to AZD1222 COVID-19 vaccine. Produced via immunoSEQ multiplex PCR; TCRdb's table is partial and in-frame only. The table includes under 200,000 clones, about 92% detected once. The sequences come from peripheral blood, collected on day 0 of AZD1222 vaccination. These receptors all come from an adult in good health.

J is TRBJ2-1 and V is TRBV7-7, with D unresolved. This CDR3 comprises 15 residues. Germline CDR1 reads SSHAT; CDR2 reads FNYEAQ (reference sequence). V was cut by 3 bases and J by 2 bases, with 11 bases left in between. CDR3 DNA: TGTGCCAGCAGCTTTGGCCCTCCAACCTACAATGAGCAGTTCTTC. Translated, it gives CASSFGPPTYNEQFF.

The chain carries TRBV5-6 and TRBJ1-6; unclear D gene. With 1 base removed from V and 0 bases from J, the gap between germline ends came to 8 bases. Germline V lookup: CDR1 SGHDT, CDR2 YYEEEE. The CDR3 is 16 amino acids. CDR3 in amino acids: CASSLRKSSYNSPLHF. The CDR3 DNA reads TGTGCCAGCAGCTTGAGGAAGAGCTCCTATAATTCACCCCTCCACTTT.

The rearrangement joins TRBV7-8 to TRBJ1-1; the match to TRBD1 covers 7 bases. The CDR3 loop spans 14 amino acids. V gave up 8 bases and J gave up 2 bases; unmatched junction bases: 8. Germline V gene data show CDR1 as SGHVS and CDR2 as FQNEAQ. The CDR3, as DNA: TGTGCCAGCCGAAATGAGGGGGCAAACACTGAAGCTTTCTTT. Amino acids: CASRNEGANTEAFF.

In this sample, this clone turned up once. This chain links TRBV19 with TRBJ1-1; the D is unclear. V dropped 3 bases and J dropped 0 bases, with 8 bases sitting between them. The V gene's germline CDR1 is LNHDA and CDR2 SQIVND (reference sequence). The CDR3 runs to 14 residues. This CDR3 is CASSIGPLNTEAFF. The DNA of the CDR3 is TGTGCCAGTAGTATTGGACCTCTGAACACTGAAGCTTTCTTT.

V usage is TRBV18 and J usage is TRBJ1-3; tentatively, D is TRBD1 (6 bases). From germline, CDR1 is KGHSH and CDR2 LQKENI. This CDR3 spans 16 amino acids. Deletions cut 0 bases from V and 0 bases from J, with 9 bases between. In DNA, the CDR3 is TGTGCCAGCTCACCACCGACAGGTCGCTCTGGAAACACCATATATTTT. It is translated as CASSPPTGRSGNTIYF.

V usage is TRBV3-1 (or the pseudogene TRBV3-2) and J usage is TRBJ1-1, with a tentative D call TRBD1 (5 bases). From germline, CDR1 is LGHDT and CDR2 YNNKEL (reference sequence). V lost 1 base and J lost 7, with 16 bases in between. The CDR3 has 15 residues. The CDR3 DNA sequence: TGTGCCAGCAGCCAAGCGGGGGGGTTGGGGGGTGAAGCTTTCTTT. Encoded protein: CASSQAGGLGGEAFF.

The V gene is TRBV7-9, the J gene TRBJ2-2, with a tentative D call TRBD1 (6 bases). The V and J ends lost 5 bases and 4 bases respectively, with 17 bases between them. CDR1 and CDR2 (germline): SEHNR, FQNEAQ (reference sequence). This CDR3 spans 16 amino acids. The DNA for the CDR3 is TGTGCCAGCAGCGAACAGGGAAGAAGAGGCACCGGGGAGCTGTTTTTT. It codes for CASSEQGRRGTGELFF.

The CDR3, as DNA: TGCGCCAGCAGGGGGACAGAGTACGAGCAGTACTTC. The encoded protein is CASRGTEYEQYF. The rearrangement joins TRBV10-2 to TRBJ2-7, with 7 bases aligning to TRBD1. Looked up from germline, CDR1 is WSHSY and CDR2 is SAAADI. This CDR3 spans 12 amino acids. V was pared by 6 bases and J by 4 bases, with 3 bases of the junction left unmatched.

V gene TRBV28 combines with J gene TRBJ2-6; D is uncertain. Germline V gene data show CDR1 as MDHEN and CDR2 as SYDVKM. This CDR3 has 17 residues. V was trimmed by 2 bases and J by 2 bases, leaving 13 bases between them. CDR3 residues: CASSLGQALTGANVLTF. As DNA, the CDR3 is TGTGCCAGCAGTTTAGGGCAGGCCCTAACTGGGGCCAACGTCCTGACTTTC.

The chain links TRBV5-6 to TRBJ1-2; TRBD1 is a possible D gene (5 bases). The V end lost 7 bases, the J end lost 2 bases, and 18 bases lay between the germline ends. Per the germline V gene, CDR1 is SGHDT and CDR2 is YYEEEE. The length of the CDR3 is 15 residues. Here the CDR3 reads CASAAGRAGNYGYTF. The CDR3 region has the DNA TGTGCCAGCGCCGCCGGGAGGGCAGGGAACTATGGCTACACCTTC. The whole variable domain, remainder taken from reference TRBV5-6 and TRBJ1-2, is DAGVTQSPTHLIKTRGQQVTLRCSPKSGHDTVSWYQQALGQGPQFIFQYYEEEERQRGNFPDRFSGHQFPNYSSELNVNALLLGDSALYLCASAAGRAGNYGYTFGSGTRLTVV.

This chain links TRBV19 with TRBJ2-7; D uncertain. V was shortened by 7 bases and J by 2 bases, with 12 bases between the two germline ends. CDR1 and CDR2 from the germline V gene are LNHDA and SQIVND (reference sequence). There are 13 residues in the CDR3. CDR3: CASNQGITYEQYF. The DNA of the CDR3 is TGTGCCAGTAATCAAGGTATAACCTACGAGCAGTACTTC.

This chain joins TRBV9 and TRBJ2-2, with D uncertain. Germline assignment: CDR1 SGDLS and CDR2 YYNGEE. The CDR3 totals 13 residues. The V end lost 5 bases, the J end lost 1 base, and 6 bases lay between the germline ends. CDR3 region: CASSTVNTGELFF. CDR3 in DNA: TGTGCCAGCAGTACTGTGAACACCGGGGAGCTGTTTTTT. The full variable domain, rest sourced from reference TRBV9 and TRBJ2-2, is DSGVTQTPKHLITATGQRVTLRCSPRSGDLSVYWYQQSLDQGLQFLIQYYNGEERAKGNILERFSAQQFPDLHSELNLSSLELGDSALYFCASSTVNTGELFFGEGSRLTVL.

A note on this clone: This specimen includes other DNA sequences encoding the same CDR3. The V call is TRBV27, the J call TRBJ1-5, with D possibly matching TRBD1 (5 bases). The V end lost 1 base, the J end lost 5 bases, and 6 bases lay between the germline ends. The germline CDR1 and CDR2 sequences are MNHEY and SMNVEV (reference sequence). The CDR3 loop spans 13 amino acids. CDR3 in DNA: TGTGCCAGCAGTTTATTGGGGGATCAGCCCCAGCATTTT. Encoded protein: CASSLLGDQPQHF.

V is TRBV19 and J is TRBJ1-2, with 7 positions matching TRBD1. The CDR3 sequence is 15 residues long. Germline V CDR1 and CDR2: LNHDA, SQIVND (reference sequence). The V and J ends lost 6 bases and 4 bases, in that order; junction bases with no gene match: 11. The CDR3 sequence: CASSNRDRFPYGYTF. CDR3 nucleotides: TGTGCCAGTAGCAACCGGGACAGATTCCCCTATGGCTACACCTTC.